This T cell receptor (beta chain) derives from a study of CD8 T cells in Susac syndrome. Study findings and constraints: The number of individuals included in the study's TCR sequencing and HLA analysis was acknowledged as relatively small.

The CDR3 extends over 15 amino acids. Germline V gene lookup returns CDR1 SEHNR and CDR2 FQNEAQ (reference sequence). V was clipped by 3 bases and J by 7 bases, with 16 bases between them. Comments on this clonotype: Its antigen is unidentified.

CD8+ and CD4+ T cells from blood underwent TCR beta sequencing, which was carried out in a high-throughput format. Reverse transcription used about 0.5 to 1 ug RNA and random hexamers. TCR beta CDR3 was amplified by immunoSEQ multiplex PCR. This amplification extended across 54 Vbeta and 13 Jbeta segments. TCRdb passed the immunoSEQ multiplex PCR reads through MiXCR, listing each CDR3 protein once. Of about 400,000 distinct CDR3 sequences listed, about 85% are singletons. The clonotype was recovered from a human donor with multiple sclerosis. The chain couples TRBV7-9 to TRBJ1-5; tentative D call: TRBD1 (5 bases). Sample: CD8+ T cells from PBMCs. CDR3 DNA: TGTGCCAGCAGCTTGGGGGAATTCGGGATCCAGCCCCAGCATTTT. Amino acids: CASSLGEFGIQPQHF.